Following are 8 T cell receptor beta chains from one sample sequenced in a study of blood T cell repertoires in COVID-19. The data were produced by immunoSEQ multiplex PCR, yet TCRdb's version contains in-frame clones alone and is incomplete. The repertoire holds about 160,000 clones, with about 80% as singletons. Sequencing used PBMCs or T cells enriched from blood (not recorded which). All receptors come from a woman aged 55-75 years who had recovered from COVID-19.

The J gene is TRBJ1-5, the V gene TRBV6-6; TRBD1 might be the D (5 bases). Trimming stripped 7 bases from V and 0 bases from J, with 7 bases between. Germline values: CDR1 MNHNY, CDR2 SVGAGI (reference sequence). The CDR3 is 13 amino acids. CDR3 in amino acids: CASTDSSNQPQHF. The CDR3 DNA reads TGTGCCAGCACTGACAGTAGCAATCAGCCCCAGCATTTT.

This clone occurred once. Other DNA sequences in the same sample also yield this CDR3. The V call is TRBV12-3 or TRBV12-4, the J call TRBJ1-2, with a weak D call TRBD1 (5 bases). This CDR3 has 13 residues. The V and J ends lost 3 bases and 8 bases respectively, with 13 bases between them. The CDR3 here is CASSLGSGRGYTF. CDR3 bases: TGTGCCAGCAGTTTGGGATCAGGGCGCGGCTACACCTTC.

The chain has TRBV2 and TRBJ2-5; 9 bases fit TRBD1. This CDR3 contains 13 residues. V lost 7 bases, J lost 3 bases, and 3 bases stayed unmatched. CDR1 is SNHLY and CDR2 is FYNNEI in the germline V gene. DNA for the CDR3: TGTGCCAGCATGGGACAGGGTGAAGAGACCCAGTACTTC. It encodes CASMGQGEETQYF.

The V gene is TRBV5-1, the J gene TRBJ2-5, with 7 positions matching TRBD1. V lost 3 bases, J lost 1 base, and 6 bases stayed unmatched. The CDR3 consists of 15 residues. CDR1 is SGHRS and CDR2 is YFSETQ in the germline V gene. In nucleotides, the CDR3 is TGCGCCAGCAGCTCATTAACAGGGGTCCAAGAGACCCAGTACTTC. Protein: CASSSLTGVQETQYF.

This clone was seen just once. The CDR3 region is CASSEGTARGYTF. CDR3 nucleotides: TGTGCCAGCAGTGAAGGGACAGCACGTGGCTACACCTTC. The chain employs TRBV2 and TRBJ1-2, with D possibly TRBD1 on 6 matching bases. Germline-derived CDR1 and CDR2 are SNHLY and FYNNEI. V lost 1 base, J lost 7 bases, and 10 bases lay in between. The CDR3 extends over 13 amino acids.

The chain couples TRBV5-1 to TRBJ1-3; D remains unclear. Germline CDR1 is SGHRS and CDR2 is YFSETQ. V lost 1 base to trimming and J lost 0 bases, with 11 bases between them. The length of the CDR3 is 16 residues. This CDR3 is CASSLLAGTSGNTIYF. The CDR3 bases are TGCGCCAGCAGCTTGTTGGCAGGAACCTCTGGAAACACCATATATTTT.

CDR3: CASSQAGGSYGYTF. The DNA of the CDR3 is TGCGCCAGCAGCCAGGCGGGGGGCTCCTATGGCTACACCTTC. The chain couples TRBV5-1 to TRBJ1-2, with TRBD1 as a possible D gene (6 bases). Trimming left V 4 bases short and J 4 bases short, with 14 bases between. The germline CDR1 and CDR2 sequences are SGHRS and YFSETQ. This CDR3 region has 14 residues. The full variable domain, with the rest looked up from reference TRBV5-1 and TRBJ1-2, is KAGVTQTPRYLIKTRGQQVTLSCSPISGHRSVSWYQQTPGQGLQFLFEYFSETQRNKGNFPGRFSGRQFSNSRSEMNVSTLELGDSALYLCASSQAGGSYGYTFGSGTRLTVV.

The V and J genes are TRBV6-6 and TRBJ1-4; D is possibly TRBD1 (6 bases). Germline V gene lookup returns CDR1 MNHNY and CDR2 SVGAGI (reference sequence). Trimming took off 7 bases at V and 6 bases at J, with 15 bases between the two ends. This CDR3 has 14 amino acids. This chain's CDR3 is CASNLGGGDEKLFF. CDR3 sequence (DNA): TGTGCCAGCAACCTAGGGGGGGGAGATGAAAAACTGTTTTTT.